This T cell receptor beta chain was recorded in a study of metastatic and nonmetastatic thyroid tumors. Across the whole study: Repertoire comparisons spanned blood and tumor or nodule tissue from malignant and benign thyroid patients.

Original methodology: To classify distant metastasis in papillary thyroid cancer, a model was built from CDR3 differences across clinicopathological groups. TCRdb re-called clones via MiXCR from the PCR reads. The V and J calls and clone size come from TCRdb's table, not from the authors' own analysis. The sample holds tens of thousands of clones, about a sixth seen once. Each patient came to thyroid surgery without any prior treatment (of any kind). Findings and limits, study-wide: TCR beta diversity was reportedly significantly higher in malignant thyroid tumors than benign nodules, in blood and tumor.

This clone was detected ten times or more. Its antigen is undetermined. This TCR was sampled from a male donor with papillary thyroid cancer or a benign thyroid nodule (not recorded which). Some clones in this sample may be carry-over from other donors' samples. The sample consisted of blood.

The CDR3 spells CSAGQASTDTQYF. The CDR3 DNA is TGCAGTGCCGGACAGGCTAGCACAGATACGCAGTATTTT. The rearrangement uses TRBV20-1 and TRBJ2-3; 7 bases agree with TRBD1. The V gene end was trimmed by 6 bases and the J gene end by 0 bases; junction bases not matched to a gene: 3. This CDR3 comprises 13 residues. Germline V gives CDR1 DFQATT, CDR2 SNEGSKA (reference sequence).